A single sample gave rise to the 9 T cell receptor beta chains below, sequenced in a study of T-cell reconstitution after alpha-beta-depleted transplantation in children. During its preparation, the TCRbeta library received unique molecular identifiers. TCRdb reprocessed the PCR reads with MiXCR, giving one entry per CDR3 protein. The sample records more than 100,000 distinct CDR3 sequences, more than 20% being singletons. The source was PBMCs, mostly from graft donor cells, collected 180 days after TCRalphabeta/CD19-depleted stem cell transplant. These receptors all come from a male patient between 2 and 9 years old who had a stem cell transplant for chronic granulomatous disease, so the T cells may come from the graft donor.

This clonotype was detected only a few times. This chain links TRBV28 with TRBJ2-7; D unresolved. Per the germline V gene, CDR1 is MDHEN and CDR2 is SYDVKM. Trimming cost V 2 bases and J 4 bases, with 15 bases left between them. The CDR3 is 15 residues long. The DNA for the CDR3 is TGTGCCAGCAGTTTAGTGAAGGGATTAGGGTACGAGCAGTACTTC. It encodes CASSLVKGLGYEQYF.

The sample holds many counts of this clonotype. The V and J genes are TRBV7-9 and TRBJ2-1; 12 bases agree with TRBD2. Germline V lookup: CDR1 SEHNR, CDR2 FQNEAQ (reference sequence). This CDR3 has 15 residues. Unmatched junction bases numbered 3, after V lost 2 bases and J lost 7 bases. The CDR3 DNA is TGTGCCAGCAGCTTAAGGCTAGCGGGAGGGAATGAGCAGTTCTTC. This gives the protein CASSLRLAGGNEQFF.

The J gene is TRBJ2-7, the V gene TRBV12-3 or TRBV12-4; 9 positions agree with TRBD1. The CDR3 runs 15 residues. J lost 1 base, V lost 7 bases, and 8 bases had no gene match. The CDR3 here is CASTTVGTGSYEQYF. For the CDR3, the DNA is TGTGCCAGCACCACGGTGGGGACAGGGTCCTACGAGCAGTACTTC.

This sequence joins TRBV6-5 and TRBJ2-5; the D gene is possibly TRBD2 (6 bases). Germline CDR1 and CDR2: MNHEY and SVGAGI. CDR3 length: 13 amino acids. V was trimmed by 6 bases and J by 1 base, leaving 9 bases between them. The CDR3 DNA reads TGTGCCAGCAGATTAGCGGCCCAAGAGACCCAGTACTTC. This encodes CASRLAAQETQYF.

This clonotype was seen many times. V gene TRBV12-3 or TRBV12-4 combines with J gene TRBJ2-7; TRBD2 matches 12 bases. This CDR3 is 14 amino acids long. Trimming at V came to 5 bases and at J to 5 bases, leaving 4 bases not matched to a gene. CDR3 nucleotide sequence: TGTGCCAGCAGTACGACTAGCGGGAGAAACGAGCAGTACTTC. Translated, it gives CASSTTSGRNEQYF.

The chain links TRBV5-6 to TRBJ2-5, with D possibly matching TRBD1 (6 bases). Germline V lookup: CDR1 SGHDT, CDR2 YYEEEE. The V end was cut by 3 bases, the J end by 5 bases, with 17 bases between. The CDR3 is 15 residues long. CDR3 DNA: TGTGCCAGCAGCTCCCCAACAGGGATGCGGGAGACCCAGTACTTC. This gives the protein CASSSPTGMRETQYF.

This clonotype occurred a few times. The J gene is TRBJ2-4, the V gene TRBV5-1, with D unclear. The V gene lost 0 bases and the J gene lost 0 bases, with 10 bases spanning the gap. Germline-derived CDR1 and CDR2 are SGHRS and YFSETQ. The CDR3 spans 16 residues. The CDR3 DNA reads as TGCGCCAGCAGCTTGGAGCCCCCGGTAGCCAAAAACATTCAGTACTTC. Translating gives CASSLEPPVAKNIQYF.

With respect to this clonotype: One end of the junction varies from germline; a read error may be responsible. The chain links TRBV12-3 or TRBV12-4 to TRBJ2-7; 7 bases are shared with TRBD2. The CDR3 totals 14 residues. The CDR3, as DNA: TGTGCCAGCAGACTCGGGGGGACCTCCAACGAGCAGTACTTC. Its translation is CASRLGGTSNEQYF.

This clonotype was found many times. The chain employs TRBV5-1 and TRBJ2-1; 7 nucleotides agree with TRBD2. V lost 5 bases to trimming and J lost 10 bases; unmatched junction nucleotides: 3. This CDR3 region has 11 residues. Per the germline V gene, CDR1 is SGHRS and CDR2 is YFSETQ. Here the CDR3 reads CASSLLAEQFF. The CDR3 DNA follows: TGCGCCAGCAGTCTACTAGCGGAGCAGTTCTTC.